This is a list of T cell receptor beta chains from one sample in a study of beta chain features in type 1 diabetes. Using immunoSEQ multiplex PCR, the repertoire was profiled, and TCRdb retains in-frame clones only, with some absent. The sample records about 170,000 clones, 7.8% being singletons. Sequencing was done on a sample of central memory CD4+ T cells from blood. All receptors derive from a middle-aged woman with type 1 diabetes. Each CDR3 is given with its conserved first and last residue. The D gene is left open where the match is weak. Clone size is given for some rows only: seen once, a few or many times, or a class if the clone is expanded.

J: TRBJ2-5; V: TRBV4-1; size: few; D: TRBD1; CDR3: CASSQVGTAGQEQYF; DNA: TGCGCCAGCAGCCAAGTGGGGACAGCCGGCCAGGAGCAGTACTTC
J: TRBJ2-1; V: TRBV29-1; size: .; D: .; CDR3: CSVHDMFSRNEQFF; DNA: TGCAGCGTTCATGACATGTTTTCAAGGAATGAGCAGTTCTTC
J: TRBJ1-6; V: TRBV28; size: few; D: .; CDR3: CASSLRQRLLHF; DNA: TGTGCCAGCAGTTTGCGACAGCGCTTGCTCCACTTT
J: TRBJ1-2; V: TRBV6-6; size: .; D: TRBD1; CDR3: CASSYSTQGAQGGYTF; DNA: TGTGCCAGCAGTTACTCGACCCAGGGGGCGCAAGGTGGCTACACCTTC
J: TRBJ2-7; V: TRBV4-1; size: few; D: .; CDR3: CASSHSPGTAYEQYF; DNA: TGCGCCAGCAGCCATAGTCCCGGAACAGCCTACGAGCAGTACTTC
J: TRBJ1-3; V: TRBV28; size: .; D: TRBD1; CDR3: CASTQTGARGNTIYF; DNA: TGTGCCAGCACCCAGACAGGGGCTCGGGGAAACACCATATATTTT
J: TRBJ1-1; V: TRBV18; size: .; D: .; CDR3: CASSRDFGTEAFF; DNA: TGTGCCAGCTCACGGGACTTTGGCACTGAAGCTTTCTTT
J: TRBJ2-1; V: TRBV11-2; size: few; D: .; CDR3: CASSLGEHNEQFF; DNA: TGTGCCAGCAGCTTAGGAGAGCACAATGAGCAGTTCTTC
J: TRBJ2-5; V: TRBV5-1; size: .; D: TRBD2; CDR3: CASSPRTSGLGETQYF; DNA: TGCGCCAGCAGCCCCCGGACTAGCGGGCTGGGAGAGACCCAGTACTTC
J: TRBJ2-3; V: TRBV7-9; size: many; D: .; CDR3: CASSLDGGSTDTQYF; DNA: TGTGCCAGCAGCTTAGATGGAGGGAGCACAGATACGCAGTATTTT
J: TRBJ1-2; V: TRBV20-1; size: .; D: .; CDR3: CSVSRNYGYTF; DNA: TGCAGTGTGTCCCGGAACTATGGCTACACCTTC